The 10 T cell receptor beta chains reported below all come from one sample, sequenced in a study of T cells in Graves' hyperthyroidism and ophthalmopathy. Amplification targeted TCR beta CDR3 regions from RNA transcripts. During a first-round RT-PCR of the TCR CDR3, the HTBI primer set was used. MiXCR, run by TCRdb on the multiplex PCR reads, gives a single entry per CDR3 protein. This sample yields more than 500,000 distinct CDR3 sequences, of which 11% to 15% are seen a single time; about 14% belongs to the top ten. The sample was blood. Source of these receptors: a woman aged 40 to 50 with Graves' hyperthyroidism.

This clonotype was picked up a small number of times. This sequence joins TRBV20-1 and TRBJ2-1; TRBD2 matches at 12 bases. The CDR3 loop spans 14 amino acids. Germline loops: CDR1 DFQATT, CDR2 SNEGSKA (reference sequence). V shed 4 bases and J 9 bases; nucleotides not matched to a gene: 7. DNA for the CDR3: TGCAGTGCTAAAAGACTAGCGGGAGTTCGTGAGCAGTTCTTC. Translation: CSAKRLAGVREQFF.

This clonotype was seen ten or more times. The V gene is TRBV3-1, the J gene TRBJ2-3, with TRBD1 matching 8 bases. Germline lookup yields CDR1 LGHDT and CDR2 YNNKEL (reference sequence). The V gene end was trimmed by 4 bases and the J gene end by 5 bases; junction bases not matched to a gene: 2. This CDR3 has 13 residues. DNA of the CDR3: TGTGCCAGCAGCCCGACAGGGGTAGATACGCAGTATTTT. Translation gives CASSPTGVDTQYF.

This clonotype occurred many times. This chain uses TRBV28 with TRBJ2-2; no reliable D call. The CDR3 extends over 16 amino acids. The germline V and J ends were trimmed by 2 bases and 0 bases, with 10 bases remaining between them. Germline CDR1 MDHEN, CDR2 SYDVKM. CDR3: CASSLIETPNTGELFF. In nucleotides, the CDR3 is TGTGCCAGCAGTTTAATTGAGACCCCGAACACCGGGGAGCTGTTTTTT.

This clonotype occurred many times. The chain joins TRBV30 to TRBJ1-1; TRBD1 matches 7 bases. The CDR3 contains 12 residues. In germline, CDR1 is GTSNPN, CDR2 SVGIG (reference sequence). J gave up 6 bases and V 3 bases, and 4 bases lay outside the gene matches. The CDR3 loop is CAWSRDSPEAFF. CDR3 DNA sequence: TGTGCCTGGAGCCGGGACAGCCCTGAAGCTTTCTTT.

The CDR3: CASSLGGGIAETQYF. The CDR3 DNA sequence: TGTGCCAGCAGCCTAGGGGGGGGGATAGCTGAGACCCAGTACTTC. J is TRBJ2-5 and V is TRBV7-8; a weak D match, TRBD2 (7 bases). CDR1 is SGHVS, CDR2 FQNEAQ, per germline. The CDR3 is 15 residues long. Trimming took 5 bases from V and 5 from J, leaving 18 bases between them.

V and J are TRBV19 and TRBJ1-6; D not resolved. Germline values: CDR1 LNHDA, CDR2 SQIVND (reference sequence). The CDR3 runs to 14 residues. The ends were cut back, 6 bases at V and 7 bases at J, with 13 bases in the middle. CDR3 protein: CASSLGLENSPLHF. The CDR3 DNA reads as TGTGCCAGTAGCCTCGGACTCGAGAATTCACCCCTCCACTTT.

The chain employs TRBV6-6 and TRBJ2-5; 8 nucleotides match TRBD1. Trimming took 2 bases from V and 1 from J; bases not matched to a gene: 9. CDR1 and CDR2 from the germline V gene are MNHNY and SVGAGI (reference sequence). This CDR3 spans 17 amino acids. The CDR3 DNA reads as TGTGCCAGCAGTTACGGGACAGGTCAAGCGAGCCAAGAGACCCAGTACTTC. Encoded protein: CASSYGTGQASQETQYF.

This clonotype was detected many times. V and J are TRBV2 and TRBJ2-1, with 9 bases fitting TRBD1. The CDR3 contains 16 residues. In germline, CDR1 is SNHLY, CDR2 FYNNEI. V gave up 6 bases and J gave up 2 bases; unmatched junction bases: 8. The CDR3 DNA sequence: TGTGCCAGCAGCCTTCTGGGACAGGGAGCCTACAATGAGCAGTTCTTC. It specifies CASSLLGQGAYNEQFF.

The V and J genes are TRBV7-9 and TRBJ2-3, with 7 bases lining up with TRBD1. Trimming removed 3 bases from V and 9 bases from J; junction bases left unmatched: 9. Per germline, CDR1 SEHNR and CDR2 FQNEAQ (reference sequence). CDR3 size: 14 residues. The CDR3, as DNA: TGTGCCAGCAGCTTTGGGGCAGGGGGTGACACGCAGTATTTT. Translated, it gives CASSFGAGGDTQYF.

The CDR3 loop is CASSQDQVSGNTIYF. CDR3 nucleotide sequence: TGTGCCAGCAGCCAAGATCAAGTCTCTGGAAACACCATATATTTT. The rearrangement joins TRBV3-1 to TRBJ1-3; D unresolved. Germline V CDR1 and CDR2: LGHDT, YNNKEL (reference sequence). Trimming shortened V by 0 bases and J by 0 bases, and 6 bases separated the two germline ends. This CDR3 comprises 15 residues.